Presented here are 22 T cell receptor beta chains from one specimen sequenced in a study of human T cells and chemical hapten exposure. Time point of the sample: patch test 2, 6 weeks after DPC sensitization. Treatment given: therapeutic diphenylcyclopropenone sensitization with weekly scalp DPC. TCRdb called the RACE reads again in MiXCR, with one record for every CDR3 protein. The sample lists more than 90,000 distinct CDR3 sequences; about 10% were seen once. The sample consisted of whole blood, taken in connection with sensitization to the hapten diphenylcyclopropenone (DPC). The receptors were sampled from a woman between 40 and 55 years old with alopecia areata. Some clones in this sample may be carry-over from other donors' samples.

This clonotype was detected many times. The V call is TRBV5-1, the J call TRBJ2-7; 7 bases agree with TRBD1. There are 14 residues in the CDR3. V dropped 4 bases and J dropped 2; count of bases not matched to a gene: 6. CDR1 SGHRS and CDR2 YFSETQ come from the germline V gene. CDR3 loop: CASSPSTGTYEQYF. In DNA, the CDR3 is TGCGCCAGCAGCCCCTCGACAGGGACCTACGAGCAGTACTTC.

In its sample, this clonotype was seen once. The chain combines TRBV19 with TRBJ1-1, with 7 bases matching TRBD1. Germline loops: CDR1 LNHDA, CDR2 SQIVND (reference sequence). CDR3 length: 17 amino acids. V lost 4 bases to trimming and J lost 3 bases; unmatched junction nucleotides: 14. CDR3: CASSRRMTGPGDTEAFF. The CDR3 DNA sequence: TGTGCCAGTAGTAGGCGAATGACAGGGCCGGGGGACACTGAAGCTTTCTTT.

This clonotype has at least ten counts. The chain links TRBV25-1 to TRBJ1-1; 7 bases agree with TRBD1. This CDR3 is 15 amino acids long. Trimming removed 2 bases from V and 6 bases from J; junction bases left unmatched: 9. Germline V gives CDR1 MGHDK, CDR2 SYGVNS. Here the CDR3 reads CASSEHRGTRPEAFF. DNA of the CDR3: TGTGCCAGCAGTGAACACAGGGGAACGCGGCCTGAAGCTTTCTTT.

This clonotype was observed at least ten times. The chain couples TRBV6-5 to TRBJ2-3; possible D gene TRBD1, 6 bases. V was trimmed by 5 bases and J by 5 bases, leaving 14 bases between them. The CDR3 length is 14 residues. Germline CDR1 and CDR2: MNHEY and SVGAGI. The CDR3 is CASSTDRQVDTQYF. CDR3 nucleotide sequence: TGTGCCAGCAGTACCGACAGACAGGTAGATACGCAGTATTTT.

This clonotype was seen just once. This may be a read error, as it is one base from a much larger clone. J is TRBJ2-7 and V is TRBV18, with TRBD2 matching over 8 bases. The V gene's germline CDR1 is KGHSH and CDR2 LQKENI. This CDR3 region has 18 residues. V shed 3 bases and J 3 bases; nucleotides not matched to a gene: 16. The CDR3 spells CASSPAGLVGAGVYEQYF. CDR3 DNA: TGTGCCAGCTCACCTGCTGGACTAGTGGGAGCGGGGGTCTACGAGCAGTACTTC.

V and J are TRBV20-1 and TRBJ2-5; no firm D call. From germline, CDR1 is DFQATT and CDR2 SNEGSKA (reference sequence). CDR3 length: 13 amino acids. The V end lost 5 bases, the J end lost 0 bases, and 10 bases lay between the germline ends. The CDR3 region has the DNA TGCAGTGCTCAGTGGCGTAACCAAGAGACCCAGTACTTC. Protein product: CSAQWRNQETQYF.

This clonotype was counted many times. This chain links TRBV7-9 with TRBJ2-3; D is possibly TRBD2 (5 bases). There are 14 residues in the CDR3. Germline CDR1 is SEHNR and CDR2 is FQNEAQ (reference sequence). The germline V and J ends were trimmed by 5 bases and 2 bases, with 11 bases remaining between them. This CDR3 reads CASSRGRPTDTQYF. As DNA, the CDR3 is TGTGCCAGCAGCCGGGGAAGACCCACAGATACGCAGTATTTT.

V usage is TRBV11-3 and J usage is TRBJ1-6; D may be TRBD1 (5 bases). This CDR3 has 13 residues. Germline V gene sequence: CDR1 SGHNT, CDR2 YENEEA. Trimming pared 3 bases from V and 8 bases from J, leaving 8 bases between. CDR3 protein: CASSLGGDSPLHF. The CDR3 DNA reads TGTGCCAGCAGCTTGGGGGGAGATTCACCCCTCCACTTT.

Only a few counts were recorded for this clonotype. The chain carries TRBV6-2 or TRBV6-3 and TRBJ2-2; D may be TRBD1 or TRBD2 (5 bases each). CDR1 MNHEY and CDR2 SVGEGT come from the germline V gene. Trimming stripped 6 bases from V and 6 bases from J, with 26 bases between. The CDR3 sequence is 18 residues long. CDR3 amino acids: CASRGRQSLGIIAGELFF. Written as DNA, the CDR3 is TGTGCCAGCAGGGGGAGACAGTCCCTGGGGATAATAGCCGGGGAGCTGTTTTTT.

This clonotype was seen more than once but under ten times. CDR3: CASRPDRTYEQYF. The CDR3 DNA reads as TGTGCCAGCAGGCCGGACAGGACTTACGAGCAGTACTTC. The V and J genes are TRBV14 and TRBJ2-7; TRBD1 agrees at 7 bases. The ends lost 6 bases at V and 4 bases at J; junction bases unmatched: 6. This CDR3 has 13 amino acids. Per germline, CDR1 SGHDN and CDR2 FVKESK.

This clonotype was seen repeatedly, ten times or more. The junction departs from germline at one end; a sequencing error may be responsible. The chain recombines TRBV7-2 with TRBJ2-1; D call uncertain. The CDR3 extends over 13 amino acids. Germline loops: CDR1 SGHTA, CDR2 FQGNSA. CDR3 nucleotides: TGTGCCAGCAGCTTAGGCTCCCACAATGAGCAGTTCTTC. Translated, it gives CASSLGSHNEQFF.

The sample holds a few counts of this clonotype. The J gene is TRBJ1-2, the V gene TRBV29-1, with 8 bases identical to TRBD1. Germline V gene data show CDR1 as SQVTM and CDR2 as ANQGSEA. J gave up 6 bases and V 7 bases, and 10 bases lay outside the gene matches. This CDR3 spans 13 amino acids. The CDR3 loop reads CSARDPTGDGYTF. In DNA, the CDR3 is TGCAGCGCCAGAGACCCGACAGGGGATGGCTACACCTTC.

This clonotype was detected many times. The chain has TRBV9 and TRBJ2-2, with TRBD2 identical over 9 bases. V lost 4 bases, J lost 6 bases, and 7 bases stayed unmatched. Germline loops: CDR1 SGDLS, CDR2 YYNGEE. This CDR3 region has 15 residues. Here the CDR3 reads CASSISGREAGELFF. In nucleotides, the CDR3 is TGTGCCAGCAGCATTAGCGGGAGAGAGGCCGGGGAGCTGTTTTTT.

This clonotype was found a few times. J is TRBJ2-7 and V is TRBV6-5; 9 bases line up with TRBD2. This CDR3 has 16 residues. J was trimmed by 5 bases and V by 5 bases; bases with no gene match: 13. The germline V gene has CDR1 MNHEY and CDR2 SVGAGI. The CDR3 sequence: CASSPAGSGGNNEQYF. CDR3 bases: TGTGCCAGCAGTCCTGCCGGCAGCGGGGGGAACAACGAGCAGTACTTC.

This chain joins TRBV20-1 and TRBJ2-5; a weak D match, TRBD1 (5 bases). V lost 6 bases and J 4 bases, leaving 15 bases between the germline ends. In germline, CDR1 is DFQATT, CDR2 SNEGSKA (reference sequence). The CDR3 length is 13 residues. The CDR3 sequence: CSARRKGVETQYF. The CDR3 coding sequence is TGCAGTGCAAGGCGCAAAGGGGTAGAGACCCAGTACTTC.

This clonotype occurred many times. This chain links TRBV15 with TRBJ2-6; D uncertain. Germline lookup yields CDR1 LNHNV and CDR2 YYDKDF (reference sequence). V lost 8 bases and J lost 0, with 11 bases in between. This CDR3 is built from 15 residues. In nucleotides, the CDR3 is TGTGCCACCGGGCAGACCAGCTCTGGGGCCAACGTCCTGACTTTC. This translates into CATGQTSSGANVLTF.

This clonotype was seen a few times. This sequence may be a read error, since a much larger clone differs from it by one base. J is TRBJ2-5 and V is TRBV4-1; D not certain. The CDR3 runs to 15 residues. Looked up from germline, CDR1 is MGHRA and CDR2 is YSYEKL. DNA for the CDR3: TGCGCCAGCATCCAAGATTTGACTTTACAAGAGACCCAGTACTTC. Translating it yields CASIQDLTLQETQYF.

The CDR3 coding sequence is TGCAGCGTTGAAGATCGGGACAGGGGCCGGGAGACCCAGTACTTC. Translating gives CSVEDRDRGRETQYF. This chain joins TRBV29-1 and TRBJ2-5, with 10 positions matching TRBD1. V lost 0 bases and J lost 5; bases outside the gene matches: 6. Germline V gene sequence: CDR1 SQVTM, CDR2 ANQGSEA. This CDR3 region has 15 residues.

The chain links TRBV3-1 to TRBJ2-3; the D gene is possibly TRBD1 (5 bases). Trimming left V 4 bases short and J 1 base short, with 15 bases between. Germline V gene lookup returns CDR1 LGHDT and CDR2 YNNKEL (reference sequence). This CDR3 contains 16 residues. The CDR3 is CASSRQGASGTDTQYF. The CDR3 DNA reads TGTGCCAGCAGCCGCCAAGGGGCTTCTGGCACAGATACGCAGTATTTT.

This clonotype was seen ten or more times. The genes are TRBV28 and TRBJ2-1; D unclear. The CDR3 consists of 14 residues. Germline lookup yields CDR1 MDHEN and CDR2 SYDVKM. V shed 7 bases and J shed 4 bases, with 14 bases lying between them. Here the CDR3 reads CASNVVSRYNEQFF. The CDR3 DNA is TGTGCCAGCAATGTAGTAAGCAGATACAATGAGCAGTTCTTC.

This clonotype was seen a handful of times. The chain uses TRBV11-2 and TRBJ2-4; 11 nucleotides line up with TRBD1. Germline V gene data show CDR1 as SGHAT and CDR2 as FQNNGV. The CDR3 is made up of 17 amino acids. V shed 4 bases and J 5 bases; nucleotides not matched to a gene: 10. The CDR3 protein is CASSSSPPGQGENIQYF. Here the CDR3 DNA reads TGTGCCAGCAGCTCCTCCCCTCCGGGACAGGGGGAAAACATTCAGTACTTC.

This clonotype was seen more than once but under ten times. CDR3 in amino acids: CAWERGGTQYF. CDR3 DNA: TGTGCCTGGGAACGAGGGGGGACCCAGTACTTC. The rearrangement joins TRBV30 to TRBJ2-5; a possible D gene is TRBD1 (6 bases). V was cut by 5 bases and J by 7 bases, with 11 bases left in between. The CDR3 is made up of 11 amino acids. From germline, CDR1 is GTSNPN and CDR2 SVGIG (reference sequence).